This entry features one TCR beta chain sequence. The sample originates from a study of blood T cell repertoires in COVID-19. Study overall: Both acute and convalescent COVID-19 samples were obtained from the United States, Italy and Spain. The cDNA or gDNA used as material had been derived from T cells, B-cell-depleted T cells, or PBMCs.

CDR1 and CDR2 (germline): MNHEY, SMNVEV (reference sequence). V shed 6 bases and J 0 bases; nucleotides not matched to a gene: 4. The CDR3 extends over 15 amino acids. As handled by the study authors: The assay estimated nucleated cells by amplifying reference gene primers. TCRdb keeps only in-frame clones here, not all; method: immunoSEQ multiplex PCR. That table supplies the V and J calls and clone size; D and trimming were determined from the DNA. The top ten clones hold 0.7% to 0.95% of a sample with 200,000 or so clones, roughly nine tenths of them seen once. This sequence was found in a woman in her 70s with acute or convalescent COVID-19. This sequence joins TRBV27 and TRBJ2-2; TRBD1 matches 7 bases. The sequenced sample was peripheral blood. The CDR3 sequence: CASRQGMANTGELFF. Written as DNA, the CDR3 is TGTGCCAGCAGACAGGGGATGGCGAACACCGGGGAGCTGTTTTTT.